These T cell receptor beta chains were read from a single sample in a study of blood T cell repertoires in COVID-19. Clones were read by immunoSEQ multiplex PCR, and TCRdb kept only the in-frame ones, dropping some. The sample holds roughly 180,000 clones, over 80% seen once. Specimen: PBMCs or T cells enriched from blood (not recorded which). The receptor set was obtained from a woman aged 55-75 years who had recovered from COVID-19. Each CDR3 is given without its conserved first and last residue.

TRBV10-2	TRBJ2-5	ACAGVPRETQY
TRBV5-8	TRBJ2-5	ASSLVRTSFQETQY
TRBV7-9	TRBJ2-5	ASSASTGEETQY
TRBV4-2	TRBJ1-4	ASSQDSRATNEKLF
TRBV28	TRBJ1-2	ASRSRTLHGYT
TRBV18	TRBJ1-2	ASSPPQVWSYGYT
TRBV29-1	TRBJ2-1	SARTSGGHEQF
TRBV18	TRBJ2-2	ASSPFRLAGVATGELF
TRBV18	TRBJ2-7	ASSPPDRVGEQY
TRBV28	TRBJ1-3	ASRTGASGNTIY
TRBV5-1	TRBJ2-7	ASSLGGTDVYEQY
TRBV4-1	TRBJ1-3	ASRLPGGTGNTIY
TRBV3-1/TRBV3-2	TRBJ1-2	ASSQERGGYT
TRBV9	TRBJ2-3	ASSAGTGVMSDTQY
TRBV9	TRBJ2-7	ASSVQTGRKGDEQY
TRBV10-2	TRBJ1-1	ASGISVSARMNTEAF
TRBV28	TRBJ2-3	ASKIRTGEVGAASTDTQY
TRBV12-3/TRBV12-4	TRBJ1-2	ASSFEVNYGYT
TRBV5-1	TRBJ2-1	ASSQGTSGINEQF
TRBV19	TRBJ2-2	ASSMNGGTNTGELF
TRBV11-3	TRBJ2-2	ASSPPNTGELF
TRBV19	TRBJ2-5	ASRARGPFETQY
TRBV7-3	TRBJ2-1	ASSLNPGSSYNEQF
TRBV3-1/TRBV3-2	TRBJ1-1	ASSQEQVGTEAF
TRBV28	TRBJ2-4	ASSFGGGIQY
TRBV7-9	TRBJ2-5	ASSRGTAMKTQY
TRBV20-1	TRBJ1-2	SASIPRGLNYGYT
TRBV30	TRBJ1-1	AWRTDLNTEAF
TRBV5-5	TRBJ2-7	ASSLSLYEQY
TRBV25-1	TRBJ1-3	ASQDSGNTIY
TRBV18	TRBJ1-6	ASSAAAGGVHSPLH
TRBV6-4	TRBJ1-1	ASRLDRHNTEAF
TRBV27	TRBJ1-4	ASSRQGGGGEKLF
TRBV7-9	TRBJ2-2	ASSLAQRTANTGELF
TRBV5-4	TRBJ2-3	ASSSPGTGGSYTQY
TRBV5-4	TRBJ1-6	ASSLKGGVDSPLH
TRBV18	TRBJ1-2	ASSPPGQGAHGYT
TRBV12-5	TRBJ2-7	ASGRGLAGYEQY